The 10 T cell receptor beta chains given below trace back to one sample, sequenced in a study of T cell changes during pregnancy in multiple sclerosis. Method: immunoSEQ multiplex PCR; TCRdb's copy keeps in-frame clones and lacks some. The sample yields 50,000 to 80,000 clones, 90% to 95% seen once. The input for sequencing was CD8+ T cells from peripheral blood mononuclear cells, taken before pregnancy. Receptor source: a female donor with multiple sclerosis, enrolled in a pregnancy study.

The chain joins TRBV28 to TRBJ2-3; D is ambiguous. Germline lookup yields CDR1 MDHEN and CDR2 SYDVKM. Trimming left V 5 bases short and J 2 bases short, with 11 bases between. This CDR3 is built from 14 residues. CDR3 amino acids: CASSVPLSTDTQYF. CDR3 bases: TGTGCCAGCAGTGTCCCACTTTCCACAGATACGCAGTATTTT.

The chain links TRBV19 to TRBJ1-5; TRBD1 aligns across 7 bases. Germline trimming cut 8 bases from V and 2 bases from J; bases unmatched to any gene: 3. Germline CDR1 and CDR2: LNHDA and SQIVND (reference sequence). The CDR3 totals 13 residues. Written as DNA, the CDR3 is TGTGCCAGTCTCGACAGGGGCAATCAGCCCCAGCATTTT. The encoded protein is CASLDRGNQPQHF.

The chain recombines TRBV4-1 with TRBJ2-7, with D possibly matching TRBD2 (5 bases). The CDR3 runs to 15 residues. Trimming pared 1 base from V and 3 bases from J, leaving 13 bases between. Germline V CDR1 and CDR2: MGHRA, YSYEKL. In nucleotides, the CDR3 is TGCGCCAGCAGCCAAGGGCCCGGGGATATCTACGAGCAGTACTTC. It specifies CASSQGPGDIYEQYF.

The V gene is TRBV6-1, the J gene TRBJ2-1, with 10 positions matching TRBD2. Germline trimming cut 2 bases from V and 9 bases from J; bases unmatched to any gene: 10. The CDR3 spans 16 residues. The germline V gene encodes CDR1 MNHNS and CDR2 SASEGT. CDR3 DNA: TGTGCCAGCAGTGAAACAGTCGCTAGCGGGGGCGCTGAGCAGTTCTTC. Protein product: CASSETVASGGAEQFF.

The V call is TRBV6-5, the J call TRBJ1-1; D ambiguous. V was pared by 5 bases and J by 0 bases, with 10 bases between. This CDR3 is 14 amino acids long. Germline loops: CDR1 MNHEY, CDR2 SVGAGI. The DNA of the CDR3 is TGTGCCAGCAGTCCCTACGAACTGAACACTGAAGCTTTCTTT. As protein: CASSPYELNTEAFF.

The chain couples TRBV5-4 to TRBJ2-2, with a possible D match to TRBD1 (5 bases). CDR1 and CDR2 from the germline V gene are SGHNT and YYREEE (reference sequence). The CDR3 is 15 residues long. Trimming cost V 2 bases and J 6 bases, with 14 bases left between them. The CDR3 DNA follows: TGTGCCAGCAGCTTATTACCAGGGATTCCCGGGGAGCTGTTTTTT. It yields the protein CASSLLPGIPGELFF.

This chain links TRBV6-5 with TRBJ2-1; no clear D. Trimming stripped 8 bases from V and 9 bases from J, with 11 bases between. This CDR3 region has 11 residues. The germline gives CDR1 MNHEY, CDR2 SVGAGI. CDR3 DNA: TGTGCCAGCCAAAATACCGGTGAGCAGTTCTTC. This codes for CASQNTGEQFF.

This CDR3 reads CASSSQTDRSYEQYF. CDR3 sequence (DNA): TGTGCCAGCAGTTCACAGACAGACCGATCCTACGAGCAGTACTTC. The J gene is TRBJ2-7, the V gene TRBV27; TRBD1 might be the D (5 bases). V was clipped by 4 bases and J by 1 base, with 14 bases between them. Germline V lookup: CDR1 MNHEY, CDR2 SMNVEV (reference sequence). The CDR3 totals 15 residues.

The chain carries TRBV9 and TRBJ2-1; TRBD2 is a possible D gene (6 bases). Trimming left V 2 bases short and J 0 bases short, with 15 bases between. Germline V gene lookup returns CDR1 SGDLS and CDR2 YYNGEE. CDR3 length equals 17 residues. CDR3 DNA sequence: TGTGCCAGCAGCGTCCATCGCGGGGTTTACTCCTACAATGAGCAGTTCTTC. It is translated as CASSVHRGVYSYNEQFF.

This chain's CDR3 is CASSLSGGEKYEQYF. Written as DNA, the CDR3 is TGTGCCAGCAGCTTAAGCGGGGGAGAGAAGTACGAGCAGTACTTC. The V call is TRBV13, the J call TRBJ2-7; 8 bases agree with TRBD2. CDR3 length equals 15 residues. CDR1 and CDR2 from the germline V gene are PRHDT and FYEKMQ (reference sequence). V shed 2 bases, J shed 4 bases, and the junction held 7 bases outside the gene matches.